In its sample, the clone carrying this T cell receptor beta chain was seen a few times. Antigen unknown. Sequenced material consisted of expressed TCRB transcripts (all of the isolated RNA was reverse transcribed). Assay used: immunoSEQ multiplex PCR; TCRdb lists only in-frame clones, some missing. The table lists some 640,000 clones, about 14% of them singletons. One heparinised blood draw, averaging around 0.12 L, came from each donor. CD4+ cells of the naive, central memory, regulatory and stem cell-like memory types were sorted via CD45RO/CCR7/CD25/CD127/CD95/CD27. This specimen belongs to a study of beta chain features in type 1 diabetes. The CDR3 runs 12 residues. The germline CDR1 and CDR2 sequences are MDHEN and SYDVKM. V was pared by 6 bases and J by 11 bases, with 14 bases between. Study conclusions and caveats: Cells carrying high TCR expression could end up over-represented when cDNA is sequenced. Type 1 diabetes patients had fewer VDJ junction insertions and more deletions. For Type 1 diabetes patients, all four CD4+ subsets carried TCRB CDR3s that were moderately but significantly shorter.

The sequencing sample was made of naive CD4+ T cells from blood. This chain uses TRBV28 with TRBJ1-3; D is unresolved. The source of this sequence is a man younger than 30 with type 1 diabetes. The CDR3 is CASSLPEGSIYF. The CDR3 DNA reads TGTGCCAGCAGCCTCCCCGAGGGCTCCATATATTTT.